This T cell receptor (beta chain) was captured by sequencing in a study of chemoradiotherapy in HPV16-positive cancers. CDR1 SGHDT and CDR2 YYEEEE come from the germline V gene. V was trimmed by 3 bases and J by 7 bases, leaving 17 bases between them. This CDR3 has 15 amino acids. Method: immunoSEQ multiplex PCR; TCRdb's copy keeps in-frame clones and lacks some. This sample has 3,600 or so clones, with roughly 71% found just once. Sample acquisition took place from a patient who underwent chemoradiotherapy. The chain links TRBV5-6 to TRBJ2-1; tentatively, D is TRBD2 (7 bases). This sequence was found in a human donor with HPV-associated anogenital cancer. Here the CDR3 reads CASSSLGGARNEQFF. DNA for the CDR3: TGTGCCAGCAGCTCCCTTGGGGGGGCCCGGAATGAGCAGTTCTTC.